This record concerns one T cell receptor (beta chain) sequence. V shed 3 bases, J shed 5 bases, and the junction held 13 bases outside the gene matches. In germline, CDR1 is SGDLS, CDR2 YYNGEE. The CDR3 contains 17 residues. Profiled with immunoSEQ multiplex PCR; TCRdb holds only in-frame clones, not every one. The table shows 110,000 or so clones, with approximately 81% occurring only once. The entry originates in a study of blood T cell repertoires in COVID-19. Study-wide background: Samples came from the United States, Italy and Spain, spanning acute and convalescent COVID-19. T cells, B-cell-depleted T cells, or PBMCs supplied cDNA or gDNA.

The rearrangement links TRBV9 to TRBJ2-5; 10 nucleotides align to TRBD2. The TCR originated in a man aged 40-49 years with acute or convalescent COVID-19. The specimen sequenced was peripheral blood. This CDR3 is CASSESPGTSAAETQYF. The CDR3 nucleotides are TGTGCCAGCAGCGAATCCCCCGGGACTAGCGCCGCGGAGACCCAGTACTTC.